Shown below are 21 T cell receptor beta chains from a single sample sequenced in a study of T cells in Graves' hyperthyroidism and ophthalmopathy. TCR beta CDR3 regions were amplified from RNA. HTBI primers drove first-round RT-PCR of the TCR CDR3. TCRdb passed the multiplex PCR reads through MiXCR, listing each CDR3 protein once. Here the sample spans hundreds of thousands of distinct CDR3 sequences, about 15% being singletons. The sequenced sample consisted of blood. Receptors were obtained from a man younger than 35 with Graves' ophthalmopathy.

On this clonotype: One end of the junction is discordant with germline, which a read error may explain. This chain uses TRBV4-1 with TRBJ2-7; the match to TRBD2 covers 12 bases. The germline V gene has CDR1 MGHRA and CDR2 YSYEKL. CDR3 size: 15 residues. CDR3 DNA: TGCACCAGCAGCCAAGCTAGCGGGAGGGCTTACGAGCAGTACTTC. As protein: CTSSQASGRAYEQYF.

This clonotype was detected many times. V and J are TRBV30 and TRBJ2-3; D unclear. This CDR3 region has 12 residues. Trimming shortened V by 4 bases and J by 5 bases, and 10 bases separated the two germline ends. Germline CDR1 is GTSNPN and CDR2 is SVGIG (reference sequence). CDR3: CAWKGPGDTQYF. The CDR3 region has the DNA TGTGCCTGGAAGGGTCCCGGAGATACGCAGTATTTT.

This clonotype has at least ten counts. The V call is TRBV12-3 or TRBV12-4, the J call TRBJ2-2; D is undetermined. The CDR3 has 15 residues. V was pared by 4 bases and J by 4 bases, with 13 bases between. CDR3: CASSSQDGPTGELFF. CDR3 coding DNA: TGTGCCAGCAGTTCCCAGGACGGGCCCACCGGGGAGCTGTTTTTT.

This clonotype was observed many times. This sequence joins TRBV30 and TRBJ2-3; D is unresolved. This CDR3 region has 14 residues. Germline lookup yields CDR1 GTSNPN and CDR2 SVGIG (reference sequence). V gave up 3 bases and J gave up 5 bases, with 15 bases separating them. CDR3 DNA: TGTGCCTGGAGCGTAGGTGGTGACGGAGATACGCAGTATTTT. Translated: CAWSVGGDGDTQYF.

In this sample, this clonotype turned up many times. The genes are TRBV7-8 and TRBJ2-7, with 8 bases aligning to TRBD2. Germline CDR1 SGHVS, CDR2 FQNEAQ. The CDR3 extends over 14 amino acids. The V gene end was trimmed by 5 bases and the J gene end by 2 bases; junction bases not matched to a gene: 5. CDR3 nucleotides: TGTGCCAGCAGCCCAAGCGGGAGCACCTACGAGCAGTACTTC. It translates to CASSPSGSTYEQYF.

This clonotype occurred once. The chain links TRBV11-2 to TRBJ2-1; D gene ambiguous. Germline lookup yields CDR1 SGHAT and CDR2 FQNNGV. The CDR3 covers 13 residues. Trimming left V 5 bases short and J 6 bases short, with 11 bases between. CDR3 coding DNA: TGTGCCAGCAGCAGAGAGGCAGCCAATGAGCAGTTCTTC. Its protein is CASSREAANEQFF.

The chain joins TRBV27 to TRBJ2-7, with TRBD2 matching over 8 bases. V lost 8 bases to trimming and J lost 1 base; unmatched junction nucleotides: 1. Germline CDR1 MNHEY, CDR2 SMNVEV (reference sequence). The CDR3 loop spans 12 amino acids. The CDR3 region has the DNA TGTGCCAGCGGACTAGCTTCCTACGAGCAGTACTTC. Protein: CASGLASYEQYF.

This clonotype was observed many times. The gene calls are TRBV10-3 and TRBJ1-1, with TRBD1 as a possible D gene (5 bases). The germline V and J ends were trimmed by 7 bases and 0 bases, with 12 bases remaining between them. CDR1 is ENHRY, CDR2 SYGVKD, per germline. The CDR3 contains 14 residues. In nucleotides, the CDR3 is TGTGCCATCAAGGGGAGACAAATGAACACTGAAGCTTTCTTT. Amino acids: CAIKGRQMNTEAFF.

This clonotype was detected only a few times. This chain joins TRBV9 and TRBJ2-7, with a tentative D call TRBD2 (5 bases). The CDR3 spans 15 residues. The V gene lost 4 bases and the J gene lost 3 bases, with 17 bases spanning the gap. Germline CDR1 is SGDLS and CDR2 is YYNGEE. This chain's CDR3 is CASSPQAGPDYEQYF. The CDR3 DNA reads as TGTGCCAGCAGCCCCCAGGCGGGTCCCGACTACGAGCAGTACTTC.

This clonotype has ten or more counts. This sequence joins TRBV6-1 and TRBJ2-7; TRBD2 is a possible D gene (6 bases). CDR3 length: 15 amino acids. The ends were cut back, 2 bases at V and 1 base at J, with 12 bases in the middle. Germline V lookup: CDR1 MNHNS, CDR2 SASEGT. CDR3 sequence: CASSERERGSYEQYF. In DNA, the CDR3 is TGTGCCAGCAGTGAAAGGGAACGGGGGTCCTACGAGCAGTACTTC.

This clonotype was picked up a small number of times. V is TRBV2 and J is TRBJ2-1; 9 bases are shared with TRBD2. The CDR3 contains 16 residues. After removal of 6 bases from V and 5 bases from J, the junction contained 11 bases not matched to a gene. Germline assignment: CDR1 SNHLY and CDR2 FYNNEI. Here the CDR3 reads CASRDRSGGLNNEQFF. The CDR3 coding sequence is TGTGCCAGCAGGGACCGGAGCGGGGGGTTAAACAATGAGCAGTTCTTC. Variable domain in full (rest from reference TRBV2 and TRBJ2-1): EPEVTQTPSHQVTQMGQEVILRCVPISNHLYFYWYRQILGQKVEFLVSFYNNEISEKSEIFDDQFSVERPDGSNFTLKIRSTKLEDSAMYFCASRDRSGGLNNEQFFGPGTRLTVL.

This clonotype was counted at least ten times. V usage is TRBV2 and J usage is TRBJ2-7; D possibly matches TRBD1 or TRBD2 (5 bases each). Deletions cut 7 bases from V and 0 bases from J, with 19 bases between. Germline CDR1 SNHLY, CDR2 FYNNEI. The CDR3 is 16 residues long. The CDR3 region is CASTLTRGGSSYEQYF. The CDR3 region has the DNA TGTGCCAGCACCCTAACCCGGGGCGGGTCCTCCTACGAGCAGTACTTC.

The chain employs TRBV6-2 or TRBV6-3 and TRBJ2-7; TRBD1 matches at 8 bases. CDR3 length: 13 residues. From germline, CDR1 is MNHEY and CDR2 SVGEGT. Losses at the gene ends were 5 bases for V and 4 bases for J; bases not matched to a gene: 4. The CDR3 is CASSVRQGYEQYF. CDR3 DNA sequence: TGTGCCAGCAGTGTGCGACAGGGGTACGAGCAGTACTTC.

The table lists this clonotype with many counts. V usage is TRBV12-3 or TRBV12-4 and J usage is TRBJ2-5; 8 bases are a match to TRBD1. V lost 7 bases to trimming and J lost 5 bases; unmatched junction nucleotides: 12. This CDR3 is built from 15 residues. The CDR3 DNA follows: TGTGCCAGCACCTCACAACAGGGGGTTGGGGAGACCCAGTACTTC. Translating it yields CASTSQQGVGETQYF.

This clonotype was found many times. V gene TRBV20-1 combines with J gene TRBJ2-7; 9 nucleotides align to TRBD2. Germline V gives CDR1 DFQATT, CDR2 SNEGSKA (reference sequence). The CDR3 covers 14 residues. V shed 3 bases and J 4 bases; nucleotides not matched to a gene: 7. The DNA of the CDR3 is TGCAGTGCTAGTCTTCTAGCGGGAATGTACGAGCAGTACTTC. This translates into CSASLLAGMYEQYF.

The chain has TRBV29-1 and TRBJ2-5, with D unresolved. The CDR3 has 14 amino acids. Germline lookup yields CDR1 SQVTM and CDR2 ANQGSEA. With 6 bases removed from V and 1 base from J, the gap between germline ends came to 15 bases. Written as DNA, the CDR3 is TGCAGCGTGTCCCGGGCCCCGGCCCAAGAGACCCAGTACTTC. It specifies CSVSRAPAQETQYF. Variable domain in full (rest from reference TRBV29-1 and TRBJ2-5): SAVISQKPSRDICQRGTSLTIQCQVDSQVTMMFWYRQQPGQSLTLIATANQGSEATYESGFVIDKFPISRPNLTFSTLTVSNMSPEDSSIYLCSVSRAPAQETQYFGPGTRLLVL.

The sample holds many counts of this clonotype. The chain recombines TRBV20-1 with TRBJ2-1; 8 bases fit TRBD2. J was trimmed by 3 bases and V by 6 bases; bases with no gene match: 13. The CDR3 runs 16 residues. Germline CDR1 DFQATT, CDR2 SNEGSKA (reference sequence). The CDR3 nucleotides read TGCAGTGCCAACCCCCGGAGGAGCGGGGGCTACAATGAGCAGTTCTTC. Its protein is CSANPRRSGGYNEQFF.

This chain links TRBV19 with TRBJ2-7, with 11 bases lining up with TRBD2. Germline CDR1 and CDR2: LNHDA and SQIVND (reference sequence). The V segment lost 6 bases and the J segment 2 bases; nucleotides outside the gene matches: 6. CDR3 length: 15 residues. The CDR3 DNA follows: TGTGCCAGTAGGGCCGGGACTAGCGGCGCCTACGAGCAGTACTTC. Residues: CASRAGTSGAYEQYF.

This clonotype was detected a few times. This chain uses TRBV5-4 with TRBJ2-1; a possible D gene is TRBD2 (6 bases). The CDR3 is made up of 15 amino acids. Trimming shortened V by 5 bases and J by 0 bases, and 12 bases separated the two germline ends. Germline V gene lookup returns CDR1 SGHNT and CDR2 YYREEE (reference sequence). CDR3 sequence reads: CASRLPGSSYNEQFF. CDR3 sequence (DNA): TGTGCCAGCAGACTGCCCGGGAGCTCCTACAATGAGCAGTTCTTC.

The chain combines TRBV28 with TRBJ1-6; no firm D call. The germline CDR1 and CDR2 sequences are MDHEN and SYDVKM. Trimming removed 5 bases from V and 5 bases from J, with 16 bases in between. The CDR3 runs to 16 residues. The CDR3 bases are TGTGCCAGCAGTCCCCGAGAGAGGGAGAATAATTCACCCCTCCACTTT. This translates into CASSPRERENNSPLHF.

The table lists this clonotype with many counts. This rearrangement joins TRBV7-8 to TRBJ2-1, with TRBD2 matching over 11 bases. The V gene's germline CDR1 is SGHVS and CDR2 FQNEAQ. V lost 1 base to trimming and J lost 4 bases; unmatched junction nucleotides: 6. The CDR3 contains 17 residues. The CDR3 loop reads CASSLVLAGDLYNEQFF. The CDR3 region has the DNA TGTGCCAGCAGCTTAGTACTAGCGGGGGATCTTTACAATGAGCAGTTCTTC.